The 18 T cell receptor beta chains below were found in one sample sequenced in a study of T cell responses to AZD1222 COVID-19 vaccine. This table comes from immunoSEQ multiplex PCR, and its TCRdb copy is limited to in-frame clones, with some not included. The sample has tens of thousands of clones, roughly 90% seen once. The sample was peripheral blood, taken 28 days after the second AZD1222 dose. These receptors were obtained from an adult who received the AZD1222 COVID-19 vaccine.

This clone was seen just once. The J gene is TRBJ2-1, the V gene TRBV7-2; 11 positions match TRBD2. The CDR3 runs 15 residues. V lost 4 bases to trimming and J lost 10 bases; unmatched junction nucleotides: 9. CDR1 is SGHTA and CDR2 is FQGNSA in the germline V gene. For the CDR3, the DNA is TGTGCCAGCAGCTCCGTAGCGGGAGGGCCACGGGAGCAGTTCTTC. Protein sequence: CASSSVAGGPREQFF.

V is TRBV7-3 and J is TRBJ2-2; 7 bases fit TRBD1. J was trimmed by 7 bases and V by 5 bases; bases with no gene match: 10. Germline V lookup: CDR1 SGHTA, CDR2 FQGTGA. The CDR3 covers 15 residues. The CDR3 bases are TGTGCCAGCAGCCTCCTGGTAGGGGGCGGCGGGGAGCTGTTTTTT. Protein: CASSLLVGGGGELFF.

This chain connects TRBV7-2 to TRBJ1-2, with TRBD1 matching over 8 bases. The germline gives CDR1 SGHTA, CDR2 FQGNSA. Germline trimming cut 5 bases from V and 8 bases from J; bases unmatched to any gene: 16. This CDR3 is built from 16 residues. In DNA, the CDR3 is TGTGCCAGCAGCGTGCGTGTATCAGGGGGCGCAGGAGGCTACACCTTC. It translates to CASSVRVSGGAGGYTF.

The chain recombines TRBV28 with TRBJ2-1; the D is unclear. This CDR3 spans 13 amino acids. Between the trimmed V and J ends, which lost 2 bases and 1 base, there was a span of 3 bases. The germline V gene has CDR1 MDHEN and CDR2 SYDVKM. The CDR3 spells CASSLRSYNEQFF. CDR3 DNA sequence: TGTGCCAGCAGTTTAAGGTCCTACAATGAGCAGTTCTTC.

V gene TRBV10-3 combines with J gene TRBJ1-5, with D hard to call. V shed 0 bases and J shed 0 bases, with 9 bases lying between them. Germline assignment: CDR1 ENHRY and CDR2 SYGVKD. The CDR3 sequence is 16 residues long. This CDR3 reads CAISESLVYSNQPQHF. The DNA for the CDR3 is TGTGCCATCAGTGAGTCCCTGGTATATAGCAATCAGCCCCAGCATTTT.

The chain employs TRBV4-2 and TRBJ2-2; D may match TRBD1 or TRBD2 (6 bases each). The CDR3 contains 14 residues. Trimming left V 0 bases short and J 13 bases short, with 15 bases between. Germline V CDR1 and CDR2: LGHNA, YNFKEQ. CDR3 sequence (DNA): TGTGCCAGCAGCCAAGATCTCGGGGGCGGATTGCTGTTTTTT. Its protein is CASSQDLGGGLLFF.

Here the CDR3 DNA reads TGTGCCAGCTCACCCGGGACTAGCGGGAGAACGGATGAGCAGTTCTTC. Translated, it gives CASSPGTSGRTDEQFF. The J gene is TRBJ2-1, the V gene TRBV18, with 14 bases that match TRBD2. There are 16 residues in the CDR3. Per the germline V gene, CDR1 is KGHSH and CDR2 is LQKENI. Losses at the gene ends were 3 bases for V and 8 bases for J; bases not matched to a gene: 6. Full variable domain (remainder filled in from reference TRBV18 and TRBJ2-1): NAGVMQNPRHLVRRRGQEARLRCSPMKGHSHVYWYRQLPEEGLKFMVYLQKENIIDESGMPKERFSAEFPKEGPSILRIQQVVRGDSAAYFCASSPGTSGRTDEQFFGPGTRLTVL.

The chain joins TRBV30 to TRBJ1-1; TRBD1 agrees at 9 bases. Looked up from germline, CDR1 is GTSNPN and CDR2 is SVGIG (reference sequence). This CDR3 spans 15 amino acids. The junction had 8 bases not matched to a gene; V was cut back by 0 bases and J by 6 bases. CDR3 coding DNA: TGTGCCTGGAGTGTGGGACAGGGAGCGAGGGCTGAAGCTTTCTTT. Its translation: CAWSVGQGARAEAFF.

V gene TRBV7-2 combines with J gene TRBJ2-7; 9 bases are shared with TRBD1. Germline V gene lookup returns CDR1 SGHTA and CDR2 FQGNSA. This CDR3 region has 17 residues. With 1 base clipped from V and 4 bases from J, the junction kept 11 bases outside the gene matches. The CDR3 here is CASSLGVQGAAGYEQYF. For the CDR3, the DNA is TGTGCCAGCAGCTTAGGAGTACAGGGGGCAGCTGGGTACGAGCAGTACTTC.

The chain joins TRBV10-3 to TRBJ2-7; 11 nucleotides align to TRBD2. The CDR3 totals 16 residues. Germline CDR1 is ENHRY and CDR2 is SYGVKD. Trimming at V came to 2 bases and at J to 4 bases, leaving 7 bases not matched to a gene. The CDR3 protein is CAISEGVAGGMYEQYF. In DNA form, the CDR3 reads TGTGCCATCAGTGAGGGGGTAGCGGGAGGGATGTACGAGCAGTACTTC.

This chain links TRBV20-1 with TRBJ1-1; perhaps TRBD1 as D (6 bases). Germline V gene sequence: CDR1 DFQATT, CDR2 SNEGSKA (reference sequence). The CDR3 totals 12 residues. V was trimmed by 3 bases and J by 11 bases, leaving 16 bases between them. CDR3 amino acids: CSASGGPTKAFF. The CDR3, as DNA: TGCAGTGCTAGTGGGGGCCCTACGAAGGCTTTCTTT.

This chain connects TRBV4-3 to TRBJ2-7; D could derive from TRBD1 or TRBD2 (6 bases each). Germline lookup yields CDR1 LGHNA and CDR2 YSLEER. The CDR3 runs 15 residues. Trimming pared 0 bases from V and 2 bases from J, leaving 11 bases between. The DNA for the CDR3 is TGCGCCAGCAGCCAAGAGCGGGACATTGCCTACGAGCAGTACTTC. Its translation is CASSQERDIAYEQYF.

The V and J genes are TRBV7-2 and TRBJ2-7, with 7 bases matching TRBD1. This CDR3 comprises 14 residues. The V gene's germline CDR1 is SGHTA and CDR2 FQGNSA. The J segment lost 2 bases and the V segment lost 5 bases, leaving 6 bases of the junction unmatched. This CDR3 reads CASSTRQGTYEQYF. The CDR3 DNA reads TGTGCCAGCAGCACCCGACAGGGCACCTACGAGCAGTACTTC.

The CDR3 spells CASRETSGTPGTQYF. For the CDR3, the DNA is TGTGCCAGCAGGGAGACTAGCGGGACCCCAGGGACCCAGTACTTC. This chain connects TRBV6-5 to TRBJ2-5, with 11 nucleotides matching TRBD2. This CDR3 comprises 15 residues. Germline loops: CDR1 MNHEY, CDR2 SVGAGI. The V segment lost 6 bases and the J segment 7 bases; nucleotides outside the gene matches: 10.

The CDR3 spells CASSQGAAGNTEAFF. The CDR3 nucleotides read TGTGCCAGCAGCCAAGGGGCCGCAGGAAACACTGAAGCTTTCTTT. The chain has TRBV3-1 (or the pseudogene TRBV3-2) and TRBJ1-1, with D unresolved. Germline V gene data show CDR1 as LGHDT and CDR2 as YNNKEL (reference sequence). The length of the CDR3 is 15 residues. Trimming stripped 1 base from V and 2 bases from J, with 11 bases between.

The gene calls are TRBV21-1 and TRBJ1-6; the table's D gene call, TRBD1, was not cross checked with the DNA. TRBV21-1 is annotated as a pseudogene. This CDR3 has 21 residues. The CDR3, as DNA: TGTGCCAGCAGCAAAGATCCAGGGACAGGCAATTTTAGCTCCTATAATTCACCCCTCCACTTT. Amino acid sequence: CASSKDPGTGNFSSYNSPLHF.

The chain has TRBV27 and TRBJ2-7; D is possibly TRBD2 (6 bases). V was shortened by 5 bases and J by 3 bases, with 14 bases between the two germline ends. The CDR3 sequence is 14 residues long. The germline V gene has CDR1 MNHEY and CDR2 SMNVEV (reference sequence). The CDR3 DNA follows: TGTGCCAGCAGTCCCATTAGCGGTGACTACGAGCAGTACTTC. Amino acid sequence: CASSPISGDYEQYF.

This chain links TRBV19 with TRBJ1-1, with 7 bases matching TRBD1. Germline CDR1 LNHDA, CDR2 SQIVND (reference sequence). CDR3 size: 13 residues. V was clipped by 4 bases and J by 4 bases; unmatched bases: 3. The CDR3 loop reads CASSTGQTTEAFF. In DNA, the CDR3 is TGTGCCAGTAGTACGGGACAGACCACTGAAGCTTTCTTT.